A single sample gave rise to the 22 T cell receptor beta chains below, sequenced in a study of blood T cell repertoires in COVID-19. Clones were sequenced by immunoSEQ multiplex PCR, and TCRdb holds only the in-frame ones, with some missing. Of roughly 100,000 clones listed, approximately 80% are singletons. The source material was peripheral blood. Every receptor here comes from a man aged 55 to 70 with acute or convalescent COVID-19.

V and J are TRBV7-9 and TRBJ1-4; tentatively, D is TRBD1 (5 bases). V gave up 5 bases and J gave up 8 bases, with 18 bases separating them. The CDR3 extends over 15 amino acids. Germline V gives CDR1 SEHNR, CDR2 FQNEAQ (reference sequence). CDR3 region: CASSPAGGSDEKLFF. CDR3 DNA: TGTGCCAGCAGCCCCGCGGGGGGTTCCGACGAAAAACTGTTTTTT.

The chain joins TRBV18 to TRBJ2-4; 10 nucleotides align to TRBD2. The junction had 3 bases not matched to a gene; V was cut back by 5 bases and J by 2 bases. Germline CDR1 is KGHSH and CDR2 is LQKENI. This CDR3 contains 15 residues. The CDR3 here is CASSASGSTKNIQYF. For the CDR3, the DNA is TGTGCCAGCTCAGCTAGCGGGAGTACCAAAAACATTCAGTACTTC.

This chain joins TRBV18 and TRBJ2-2, with TRBD2 matching 7 bases. V lost 3 bases, J lost 3 bases, and 4 bases stayed unmatched. Germline V gives CDR1 KGHSH, CDR2 LQKENI. CDR3 length equals 15 residues. CDR3 coding DNA: TGTGCCAGCTCACCGTCCGGACTAGACACCGGGGAGCTGTTTTTT. Its translation is CASSPSGLDTGELFF.

The rearrangement links TRBV29-1 to TRBJ2-3; a possible D gene is TRBD2 (5 bases). The length of the CDR3 is 13 residues. Germline V gene sequence: CDR1 SQVTM, CDR2 ANQGSEA. The V end lost 4 bases, the J end lost 5 bases, and 13 bases lay between the germline ends. CDR3 loop: CSVAKGDGDTQYF. In DNA, the CDR3 is TGCAGCGTTGCTAAGGGAGACGGAGATACGCAGTATTTT.

The chain combines TRBV10-2 with TRBJ2-7, with D possibly TRBD1 on 5 matching bases. Trimming took 6 bases from V and 4 from J, leaving 16 bases between them. This CDR3 region has 14 residues. The germline V gene encodes CDR1 WSHSY and CDR2 SAAADI. This CDR3 reads CASRADRPPYEQYF. The CDR3 region has the DNA TGCGCCAGCAGAGCTGACAGACCCCCTTACGAGCAGTACTTC.

This chain links TRBV28 with TRBJ2-7, with a possible D match to TRBD2 (5 bases). There are 14 residues in the CDR3. V dropped 4 bases and J dropped 4 bases, with 14 bases sitting between them. Germline lookup yields CDR1 MDHEN and CDR2 SYDVKM. The CDR3: CASSSHSGDYEQYF. The CDR3 region has the DNA TGTGCCAGCAGTTCGCACAGCGGAGATTACGAGCAGTACTTC.

The DNA of the CDR3 is TGTGCCTGGAGCCGAGTTAATGAAAAACTGTTTTTT. Translating it yields CAWSRVNEKLFF. The V and J genes are TRBV30 and TRBJ1-4; no firm D call. Germline V CDR1 and CDR2: GTSNPN, SVGIG (reference sequence). The V end lost 3 bases, the J end lost 4 bases, and 6 bases lay between the germline ends. The CDR3 runs to 12 residues.

This chain connects TRBV3-1 (or the pseudogene TRBV3-2) to TRBJ1-1, with 12 positions matching TRBD1. V dropped 6 bases and J dropped 4; count of bases not matched to a gene: 3. The CDR3 has 14 amino acids. Per germline, CDR1 LGHDT and CDR2 YNNKEL (reference sequence). CDR3 in DNA: TGTGCCAGCAGGCCGGGACAGGGGGCCACTGAAGCTTTCTTT. Its translation: CASRPGQGATEAFF.

The J gene is TRBJ2-3, the V gene TRBV29-1, with TRBD1 as a possible D gene (5 bases). With 6 bases removed from V and 6 bases from J, the gap between germline ends came to 7 bases. CDR1 and CDR2 (germline): SQVTM, ANQGSEA. The CDR3 length is 10 residues. CDR3 region: CSVRQDTQYF. The CDR3, as DNA: TGCAGCGTGCGACAGGATACGCAGTATTTT.

The J gene is TRBJ1-5, the V gene TRBV19, with a tentative D call TRBD1 (5 bases). Per the germline V gene, CDR1 is LNHDA and CDR2 is SQIVND (reference sequence). V lost 0 bases and J lost 7, with 10 bases in between. The CDR3 consists of 14 residues. The DNA of the CDR3 is TGTGCCAGTAGTATAGAAAAGGGGATCCAGCCCCAGCATTTT. Protein sequence: CASSIEKGIQPQHF.

This clone was detected once. The chain employs TRBV5-4 and TRBJ1-6; D perhaps matches TRBD1 (5 bases). This CDR3 comprises 14 residues. V was clipped by 4 bases and J by 7 bases, with 12 bases between them. Germline V gives CDR1 SGHNT, CDR2 YYREEE (reference sequence). For the CDR3, the DNA is TGTGCCAGCAGCGCGGACGGGGGGAATTCACCCCTCCACTTT. It codes for CASSADGGNSPLHF.

The chain is built from TRBV11-3 and TRBJ2-1; a weak D match, TRBD2 (7 bases). Germline CDR1 reads SGHNT; CDR2 reads YENEEA. Between the trimmed V and J ends, which lost 7 bases and 1 base, there was a span of 26 bases. The CDR3 extends over 19 amino acids. CDR3 amino acids: CASNPGAGAGLSSYNEQFF. CDR3 in DNA: TGTGCCAGCAACCCAGGGGCGGGGGCAGGTCTTTCGTCCTACAATGAGCAGTTCTTC.

The chain joins TRBV5-1 to TRBJ1-6, with TRBD1 as a possible D gene (6 bases). This CDR3 has 18 amino acids. V was pared by 4 bases and J by 0 bases, with 17 bases between. The germline V gene has CDR1 SGHRS and CDR2 YFSETQ. The CDR3 DNA follows: TGCGCCAGCAGCCTAACCGGGACAAGGAGCTCCTATAATTCACCCCTCCACTTT. This encodes CASSLTGTRSSYNSPLHF.

This clone has only one observation. This chain connects TRBV30 to TRBJ1-6, with D hard to call. The V and J ends lost 1 base and 6 bases respectively, with 7 bases between them. The germline V gene encodes CDR1 GTSNPN and CDR2 SVGIG (reference sequence). This CDR3 has 13 residues. The CDR3 bases are TGTGCCTGGAGTGCAGATCTTAATTCACCCCTCCACTTT. Translating gives CAWSADLNSPLHF. Full variable domain (rest looked up from reference TRBV30 and TRBJ1-6): SQTIHQWPATLVQPVGSPLSLECTVEGTSNPNLYWYRQAAGRGLQLLFYSVGIGQISSEVPQNLSASRPQDRQFILSSKKLLLSDSGFYLCAWSADLNSPLHFGNGTRLTVT.

V and J are TRBV20-1 and TRBJ1-1, with 12 bases aligning to TRBD1. This CDR3 comprises 11 residues. With V trimmed by 6 bases and J by 11 bases, 4 bases remained unmatched. CDR1 and CDR2 (germline): DFQATT, SNEGSKA (reference sequence). CDR3 DNA sequence: TGCAGTGCAGGGACAGGGGGCTTGGCTTTCTTT. It yields the protein CSAGTGGLAFF.

The V gene is TRBV7-3, the J gene TRBJ1-1, with TRBD1 as a possible D gene (5 bases). Between the trimmed V and J ends, which lost 1 base and 11 bases, there was a span of 14 bases. The CDR3 totals 13 residues. From germline, CDR1 is SGHTA and CDR2 FQGTGA. The CDR3 is CASSLNRGRGAFF. CDR3 nucleotide sequence: TGTGCCAGCAGCTTAAATCGGGGACGGGGGGCTTTCTTT.

This chain uses TRBV27 with TRBJ2-1; tentative D call: TRBD1 (6 bases). V lost 5 bases and J 8 bases, leaving 16 bases between the germline ends. Germline CDR1 MNHEY, CDR2 SMNVEV (reference sequence). The CDR3 runs to 14 residues. The CDR3 DNA sequence: TGTGCCAGCAGTATAACAACAGGGTTCGATGAGCAGTTCTTC. Translating gives CASSITTGFDEQFF.

The rearrangement links TRBV18 to TRBJ2-5; the D is unclear. Germline loops: CDR1 KGHSH, CDR2 LQKENI. The germline V and J ends were trimmed by 3 bases and 0 bases, with 5 bases remaining between them. CDR3 length: 13 amino acids. This CDR3 reads CASSPGHQETQYF. The CDR3 coding sequence is TGTGCCAGCTCACCTGGCCACCAAGAGACCCAGTACTTC.

The CDR3 reads CSVEIRGFDYGYTF. The CDR3 coding sequence is TGCAGCGTTGAGATCAGGGGATTCGACTATGGCTACACCTTC. The chain couples TRBV29-1 to TRBJ1-2; D is perhaps TRBD1 (6 bases). The V end lost 3 bases, the J end lost 3 bases, and 14 bases lay between the germline ends. Germline lookup yields CDR1 SQVTM and CDR2 ANQGSEA. The CDR3 sequence is 14 residues long.

The chain carries TRBV6-1 and TRBJ1-2; D is unclear. Trimming removed 3 bases at V and 4 bases at J, with 12 bases between. This CDR3 comprises 14 residues. Germline CDR1 is MNHNS and CDR2 is SASEGT. CDR3 in amino acids: CASSDNSQFYGYTF. The DNA of the CDR3 is TGTGCCAGCAGTGACAACAGCCAATTCTATGGCTACACCTTC.

The rearrangement links TRBV5-1 to TRBJ1-3; D unclear. V lost 5 bases to trimming and J lost 2 bases, with 8 bases between them. CDR3 length: 13 amino acids. Germline V gene data show CDR1 as SGHRS and CDR2 as YFSETQ. The CDR3 sequence: CASRPRPGNTIYF. The CDR3 bases are TGCGCCAGCAGGCCTAGACCTGGAAACACCATATATTTT.

This clone was recorded many times. V usage is TRBV7-9 and J usage is TRBJ2-5; 8 positions match TRBD1. Germline-derived CDR1 and CDR2 are SEHNR and FQNEAQ (reference sequence). Trimming took 5 bases from V and 2 from J; bases not matched to a gene: 7. CDR3 length: 15 residues. CDR3: CASSQGAGRQETQYF. The CDR3 DNA is TGTGCCAGCAGCCAGGGGGCGGGCAGACAAGAGACCCAGTACTTC.